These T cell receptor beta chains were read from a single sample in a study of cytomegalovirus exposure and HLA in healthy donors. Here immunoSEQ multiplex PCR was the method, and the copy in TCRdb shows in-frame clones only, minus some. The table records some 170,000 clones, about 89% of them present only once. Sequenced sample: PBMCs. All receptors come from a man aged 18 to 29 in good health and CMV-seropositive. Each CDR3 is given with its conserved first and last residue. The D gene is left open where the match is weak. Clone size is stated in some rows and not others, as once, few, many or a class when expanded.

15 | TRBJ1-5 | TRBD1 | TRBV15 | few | TGTGCCACCAGCAGAGACAGGGGGCTCAATCAGCCCCAGCATTTT | CATSRDRGLNQPQHF
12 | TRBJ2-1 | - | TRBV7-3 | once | TGTGCCAGCAGCTTTCCCAGAAGTGAGCAGTTCTTC | CASSFPRSEQFF
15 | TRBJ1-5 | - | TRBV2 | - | TGTGCCAGCAGTGACCCGGGGTATGGGGTTCAGCCCCAGCATTTT | CASSDPGYGVQPQHF
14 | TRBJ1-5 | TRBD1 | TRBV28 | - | TGTGCCAGCAGTGCCGGGACAGGGGATCAGCCCCAGCATTTT | CASSAGTGDQPQHF
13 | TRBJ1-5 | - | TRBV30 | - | TGTGCCTGGGACGACTCGTCCCCAAGGCCCCAGCATTTT | CAWDDSSPRPQHF
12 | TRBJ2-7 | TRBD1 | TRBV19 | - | TGTGCCAGTAGGGCAGGGGGCGGCGAGCAGTACTTC | CASRAGGGEQYF
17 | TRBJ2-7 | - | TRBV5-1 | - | TGCGCCAGCAGCTTGGACTCACCCACGTTTCCCGTCTACGAGCAGTACTTC | CASSLDSPTFPVYEQYF
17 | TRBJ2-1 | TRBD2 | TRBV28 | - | TGTGCCAGCAGTTTCTCCCAACTAGCGGGAGAAAACAATGAGCAGTTCTTC | CASSFSQLAGENNEQFF
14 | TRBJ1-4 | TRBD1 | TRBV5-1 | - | TGCGCCAGCAGCCCCGGGACAGTACGTGAAAAACTGTTTTTT | CASSPGTVREKLFF
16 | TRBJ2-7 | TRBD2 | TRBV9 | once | TGTGCCAGCAGCGTTGGTAGCGGGAGATCAGACTACGAGCAGTACTTC | CASSVGSGRSDYEQYF
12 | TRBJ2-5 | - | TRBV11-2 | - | TGTGCCAGCCGAGGGTGGACGAAGACCCAGTACTTC | CASRGWTKTQYF
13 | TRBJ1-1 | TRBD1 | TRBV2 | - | TGTGCCAGCATGGGACAGATGGGCACTGAAGCTTTCTTT | CASMGQMGTEAFF
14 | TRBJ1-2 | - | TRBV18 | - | TGTGCCAGCTCACCCAACGGGGGAAACTATGGCTACACCTTC | CASSPNGGNYGYTF
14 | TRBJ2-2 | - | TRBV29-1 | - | TGCAGCGTTGAAGCGTGGGAGAGCACCGGGGAGCTGTTTTTT | CSVEAWESTGELFF
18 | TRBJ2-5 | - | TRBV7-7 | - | TGTGCTAGCAGCCGCTCGGCCCCTAGGGGATTACTACAAGAGACCCAGTACTTC | CASSRSAPRGLLQETQYF
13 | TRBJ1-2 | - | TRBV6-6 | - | TGTGCCAGCACGCTAATCCCCAGGGGTGGCTACACCTTC | CASTLIPRGGYTF
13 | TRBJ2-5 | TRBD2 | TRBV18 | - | TGTGCCAGCTGGCCAGGGACTACAGAGACCCAGTACTTC | CASWPGTTETQYF
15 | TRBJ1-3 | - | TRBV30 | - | TGTGCCTGGAGTGTATGGGCTGATAGGGGAAACACCATATATTTT | CAWSVWADRGNTIYF
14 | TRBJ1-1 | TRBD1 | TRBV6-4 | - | TGTGCCAGCAGAGCGACAGGGTTAAACACTGAAGCTTTCTTT | CASRATGLNTEAFF
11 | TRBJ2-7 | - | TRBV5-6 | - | TGTGCCAGCAGCTTGGCAGGGGAGCAGTACTTC | CASSLAGEQYF
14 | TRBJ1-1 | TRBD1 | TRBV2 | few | TGTGCCAGCAGGGAGGGACAGGCCTACACTGAAGCTTTCTTT | CASREGQAYTEAFF
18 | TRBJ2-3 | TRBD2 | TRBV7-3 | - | TGTGCCAGCAGCACCCCTCGGGCGGGGGGTCTGCTCACAGATACGCAGTATTTT | CASSTPRAGGLLTDTQYF
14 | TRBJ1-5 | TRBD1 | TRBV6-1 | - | TGTGCCAGCAGTGTACAGGGGGCGAGTCAGCCCCAGCATTTT | CASSVQGASQPQHF
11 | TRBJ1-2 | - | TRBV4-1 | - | TGCGCCAGCAGCCAAGGTCCCCCCTTAACCTTC | CASSQGPPLTF
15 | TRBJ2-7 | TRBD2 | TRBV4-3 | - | TGCGCCAGCAGCCCGGGACTAGGAGGTTCCTACGAGCAGTGCTTC | CASSPGLGGSYEQCF
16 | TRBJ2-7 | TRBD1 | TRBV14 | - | TGTGCCAGCAGCCTCGAGTGGGGGACAGGGGCCTACGAGCAGTACTTC | CASSLEWGTGAYEQYF
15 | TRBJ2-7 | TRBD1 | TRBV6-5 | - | TGTGCCAGCAGCGCCCGACAGGGTGGTCTCTACGAGCAGTACTTC | CASSARQGGLYEQYF
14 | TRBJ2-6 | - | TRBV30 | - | TGTGCCTGGAGTTTTCTTCTGGGGGCCAACGTCCTGACTTTC | CAWSFLLGANVLTF
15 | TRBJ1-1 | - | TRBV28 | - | TGTGCCAGCACAAGGCAGGGGCTAGAAGGCACTGAAGCTTTCTTT | CASTRQGLEGTEAFF
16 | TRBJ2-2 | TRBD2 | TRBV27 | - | TGTGCCAGCAGTTCGGGACTAGCGGGAGTTTCCGGGGAGCTGTTTTTT | CASSSGLAGVSGELFF
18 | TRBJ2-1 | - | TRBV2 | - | TGTGCCAGCACCAAGAGACAGTTTATTTCCTCCCCGGGTAACGAGCAGTTCTTC | CASTKRQFISSPGNEQFF
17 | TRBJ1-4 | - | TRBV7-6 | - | TGTGCCAGCAGCTTAAGGGGGAAAAGCACAACTAATGAAAAACTGTTTTTT | CASSLRGKSTTNEKLFF
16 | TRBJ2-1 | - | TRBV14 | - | TGTGCCAGCAGCCGACAGTGGCAGGGTGGTATCAATGAGCAGTTCTTC | CASSRQWQGGINEQFF
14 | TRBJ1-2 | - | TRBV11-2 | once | TGTGCCAGCAGCTTAGAAAGCGGCCCTTTTGGCTACACCTTC | CASSLESGPFGYTF
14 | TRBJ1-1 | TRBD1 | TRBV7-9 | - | TGTGCCAGCAGCCCGGGACAGCTGAACACTGAAGCTTTCTTT | CASSPGQLNTEAFF
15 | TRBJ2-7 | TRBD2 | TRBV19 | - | TGTGCCAGTAGTATCGGGACTAGACCCCTCTACGAGCAGTACTTC | CASSIGTRPLYEQYF
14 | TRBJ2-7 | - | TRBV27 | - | TGTGCCAGCAGTTTAGTCGCCGGGGCCTACGAGCAGTACTTC | CASSLVAGAYEQYF
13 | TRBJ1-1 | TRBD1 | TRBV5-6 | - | TGTGCCAGCAGCTACGGGACAGGCGGCGAAGCTTTCTTT | CASSYGTGGEAFF
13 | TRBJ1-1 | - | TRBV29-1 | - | TGCAGCGTTGAAGAGACAGAGAACACTGAAGCTTTCTTT | CSVEETENTEAFF
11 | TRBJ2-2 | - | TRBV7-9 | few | TGTGCCGGCGGGACAGCCGGGGAGCTGTTTTTT | CAGGTAGELFF
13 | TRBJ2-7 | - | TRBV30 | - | TGTGCCTGGAGGACCGACACGAACTACGAGCAGTACTTC | CAWRTDTNYEQYF
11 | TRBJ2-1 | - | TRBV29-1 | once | TGCAGCGTTGGTAGTAGCGGTACGCAGTTCTTC | CSVGSSGTQFF
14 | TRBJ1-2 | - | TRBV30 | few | TGTGCCTGGAGTCCCCGCGGTCGTGCATTTCGCTACACCTTC | CAWSPRGRAFRYTF
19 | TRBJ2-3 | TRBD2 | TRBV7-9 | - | TGTGCCAGCAGCCCACTCCCCGGGACTAGCGGGGGACCCACAGATACGCAGTATTTT | CASSPLPGTSGGPTDTQYF
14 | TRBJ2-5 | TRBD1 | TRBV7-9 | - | TGTGCCAGCAGCCGACAGGGCCTACAAGAGACCCAGTACTTC | CASSRQGLQETQYF